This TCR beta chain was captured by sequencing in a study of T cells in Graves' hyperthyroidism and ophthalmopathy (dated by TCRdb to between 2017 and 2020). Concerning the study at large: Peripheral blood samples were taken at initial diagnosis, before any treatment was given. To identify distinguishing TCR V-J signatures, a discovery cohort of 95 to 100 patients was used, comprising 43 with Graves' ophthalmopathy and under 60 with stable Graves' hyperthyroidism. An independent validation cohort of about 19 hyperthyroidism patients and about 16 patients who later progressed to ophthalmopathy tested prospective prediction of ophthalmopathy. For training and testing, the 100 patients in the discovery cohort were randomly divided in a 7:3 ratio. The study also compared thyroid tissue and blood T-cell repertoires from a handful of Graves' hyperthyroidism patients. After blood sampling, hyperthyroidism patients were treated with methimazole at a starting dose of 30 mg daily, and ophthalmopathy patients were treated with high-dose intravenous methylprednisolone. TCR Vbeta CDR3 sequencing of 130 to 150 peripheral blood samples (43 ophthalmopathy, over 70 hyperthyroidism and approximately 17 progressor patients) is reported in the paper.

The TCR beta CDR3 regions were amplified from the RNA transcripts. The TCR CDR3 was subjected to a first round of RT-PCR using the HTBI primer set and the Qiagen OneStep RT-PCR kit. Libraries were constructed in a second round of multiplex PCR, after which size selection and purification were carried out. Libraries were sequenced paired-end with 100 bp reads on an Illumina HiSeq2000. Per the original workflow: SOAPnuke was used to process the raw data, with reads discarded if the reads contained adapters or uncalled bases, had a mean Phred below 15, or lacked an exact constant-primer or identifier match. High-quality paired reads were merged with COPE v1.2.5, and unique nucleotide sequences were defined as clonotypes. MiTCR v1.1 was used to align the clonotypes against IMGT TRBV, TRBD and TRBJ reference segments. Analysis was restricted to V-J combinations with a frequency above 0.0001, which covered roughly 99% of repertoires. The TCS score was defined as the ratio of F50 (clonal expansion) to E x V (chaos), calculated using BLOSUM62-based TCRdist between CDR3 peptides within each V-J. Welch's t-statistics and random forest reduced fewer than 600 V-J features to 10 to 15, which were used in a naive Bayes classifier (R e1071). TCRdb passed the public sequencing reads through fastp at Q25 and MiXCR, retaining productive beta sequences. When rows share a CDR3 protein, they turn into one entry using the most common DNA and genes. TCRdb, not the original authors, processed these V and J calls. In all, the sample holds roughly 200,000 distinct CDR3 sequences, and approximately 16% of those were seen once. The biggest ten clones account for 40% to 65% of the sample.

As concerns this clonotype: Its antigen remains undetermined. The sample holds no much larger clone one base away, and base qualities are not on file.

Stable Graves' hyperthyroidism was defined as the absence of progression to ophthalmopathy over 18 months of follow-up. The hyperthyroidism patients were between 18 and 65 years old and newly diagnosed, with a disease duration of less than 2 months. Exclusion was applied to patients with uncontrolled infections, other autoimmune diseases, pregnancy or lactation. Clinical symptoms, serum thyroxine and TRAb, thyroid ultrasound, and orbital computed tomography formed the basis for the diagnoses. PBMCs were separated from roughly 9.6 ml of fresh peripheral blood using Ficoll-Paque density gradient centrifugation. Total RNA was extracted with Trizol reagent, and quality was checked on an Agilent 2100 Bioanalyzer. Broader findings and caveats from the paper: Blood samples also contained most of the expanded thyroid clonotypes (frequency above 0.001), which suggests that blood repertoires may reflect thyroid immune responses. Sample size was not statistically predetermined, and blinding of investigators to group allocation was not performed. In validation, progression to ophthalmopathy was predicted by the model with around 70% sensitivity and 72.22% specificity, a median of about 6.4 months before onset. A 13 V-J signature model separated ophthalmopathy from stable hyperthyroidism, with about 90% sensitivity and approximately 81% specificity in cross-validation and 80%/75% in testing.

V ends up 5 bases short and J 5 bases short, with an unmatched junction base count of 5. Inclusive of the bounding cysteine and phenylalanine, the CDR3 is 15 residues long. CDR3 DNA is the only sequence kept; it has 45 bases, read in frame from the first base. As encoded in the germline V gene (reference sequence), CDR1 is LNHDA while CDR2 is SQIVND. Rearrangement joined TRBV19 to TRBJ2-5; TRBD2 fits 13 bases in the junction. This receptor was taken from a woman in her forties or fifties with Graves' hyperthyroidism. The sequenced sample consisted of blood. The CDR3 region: CASSAPGLAGETQYF. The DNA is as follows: TGTGCCAGTAGTGCGCCGGGACTAGCGGGGGAGACCCAGTACTTC.